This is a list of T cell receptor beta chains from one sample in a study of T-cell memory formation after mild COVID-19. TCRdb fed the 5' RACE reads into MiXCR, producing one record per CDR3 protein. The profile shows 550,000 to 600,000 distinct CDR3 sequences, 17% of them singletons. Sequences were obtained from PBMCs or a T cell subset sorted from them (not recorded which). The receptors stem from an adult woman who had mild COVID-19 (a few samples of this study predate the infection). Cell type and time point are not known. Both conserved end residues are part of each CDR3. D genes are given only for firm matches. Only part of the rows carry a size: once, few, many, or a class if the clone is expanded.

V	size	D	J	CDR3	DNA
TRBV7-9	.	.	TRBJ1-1	CASSTYRVGTEAFF	TGTGCCAGCAGTACCTACAGGGTGGGCACTGAAGCTTTCTTT
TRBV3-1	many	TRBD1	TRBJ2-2	CASSYPGQGTGELFF	TGTGCCAGCAGCTACCCGGGACAGGGGACCGGGGAGCTGTTTTTT
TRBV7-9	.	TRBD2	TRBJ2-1	CASSSRIRLAEGDEQFF	TGTGCCAGCAGCTCCCGAATTCGACTAGCGGAGGGCGATGAGCAGTTCTTC
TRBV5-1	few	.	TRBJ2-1	CASSPLAALGYNEQFF	TGCGCCAGCAGCCCCCTGGCAGCGCTTGGCTACAATGAGCAGTTCTTC
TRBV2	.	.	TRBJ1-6	CASGGSGVSPLHF	TGTGCCAGCGGAGGATCAGGGGTTTCACCCCTCCACTTT
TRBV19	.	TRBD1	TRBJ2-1	CASSPGVPGQGNNEQFF	TGTGCCAGTAGCCCCGGCGTCCCGGGACAGGGTAACAATGAGCAGTTCTTC
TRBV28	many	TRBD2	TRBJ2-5	CASSPFRGGQETQYF	TGTGCCAGCAGCCCCTTTAGGGGAGGGCAAGAGACCCAGTACTTC
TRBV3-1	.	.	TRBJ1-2	CASSTPYGYTF	TGTGCCAGCAGTACCCCATACGGCTACACCTTC
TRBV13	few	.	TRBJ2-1	CASSGRADPTGNEQFF	TGTGCCAGCAGCGGCCGCGCAGACCCCACGGGGAATGAGCAGTTCTTC
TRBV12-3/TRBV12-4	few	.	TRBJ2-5	CASSQRATGYINQETQYF	TGTGCCAGCAGTCAGAGGGCTACAGGCTACATTAACCAAGAGACCCAGTACTTC
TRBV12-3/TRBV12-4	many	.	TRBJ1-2	CASSSRQLGYTF	TGTGCCAGCAGTTCCAGACAACTTGGCTACACCTTC
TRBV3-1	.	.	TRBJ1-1	CASSQDNGREAFF	TGTGCCAGCAGCCAAGATAACGGGAGGGAAGCTTTCTTT
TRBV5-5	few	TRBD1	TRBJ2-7	CASSLEGTGIYEQYF	TGTGCCAGCAGCTTGGAAGGGACAGGGATTTACGAGCAGTACTTC
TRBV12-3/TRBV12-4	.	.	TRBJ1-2	CASSSPGSSGYTF	TGTGCCAGCAGTTCCCCGGGATCGAGTGGCTACACCTTC
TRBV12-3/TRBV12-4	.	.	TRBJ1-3	CASSLLISSANTIYF	TGTGCCAGCAGTTTACTGATTAGCTCTGCAAACACCATATATTTT
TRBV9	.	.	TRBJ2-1	CASSGQDGANEQFF	TGTGCCAGCAGCGGCCAGGACGGAGCTAATGAGCAGTTCTTC
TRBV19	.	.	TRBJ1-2	CASSTNGNYGYTF	TGTGCCAGTAGTACCAACGGGAACTATGGCTACACCTTC
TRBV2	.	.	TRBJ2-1	CASSVPGSYNEQFF	TGTGCCAGCAGTGTTCCCGGTTCCTACAATGAGCAGTTCTTC
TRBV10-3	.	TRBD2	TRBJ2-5	CATRGREGQETQYF	TGTGCCACCAGAGGGAGGGAAGGGCAAGAGACCCAGTACTTC
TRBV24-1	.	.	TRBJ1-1	CATSDTLNTEAFF	TGTGCCACCAGTGATACCTTGAACACTGAAGCTTTCTTT
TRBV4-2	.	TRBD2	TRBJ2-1	CASSQDKGGRAKNEQFF	TGTGCCAGCAGCCAAGATAAGGGCGGGAGGGCCAAGAATGAGCAGTTCTTC
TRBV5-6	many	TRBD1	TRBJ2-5	CASSYGQGTETQYF	TGTGCCAGCAGCTATGGACAGGGGACGGAGACCCAGTACTTC
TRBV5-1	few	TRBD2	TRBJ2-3	CASSTGLDRTDTQYF	TGCGCCAGCAGCACCGGACTAGATCGGACAGATACGCAGTATTTT
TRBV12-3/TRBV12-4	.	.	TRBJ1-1	CASSPSAGIQNTEAFF	TGTGCCAGCAGTCCCTCCGCAGGGATACAAAACACTGAAGCTTTCTTT
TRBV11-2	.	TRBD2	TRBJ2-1	CASSFGLAGYNEQFF	TGTGCCAGCAGCTTTGGCCTAGCGGGATACAATGAGCAGTTCTTC
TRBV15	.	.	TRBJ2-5	CATSRDRLGGQETQYF	TGTGCCACCAGCAGAGATCGTTTGGGGGGTCAAGAGACCCAGTACTTC
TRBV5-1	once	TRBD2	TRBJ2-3	CASSLPSGRTTDTQYF	TGCGCCAGCAGCTTGCCTAGCGGGAGAACCACAGATACGCAGTATTTT
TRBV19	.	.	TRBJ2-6	CASSIGAGGANVLTF	TGTGCCAGTAGTATCGGGGCAGGAGGGGCCAACGTCCTGACTTTC
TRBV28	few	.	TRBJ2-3	CASSKYRTDTQYF	TGTGCCAGCAGCAAATATCGCACAGATACGCAGTATTTT
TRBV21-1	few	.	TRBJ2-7	CASTSEGLYEQYF	TGTGCCAGCACCTCTGAAGGGCTGTACGAGCAGTACTTC
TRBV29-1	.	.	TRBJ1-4	CSVGFGYEKLFF	TGCAGCGTTGGGTTTGGATATGAAAAACTGTTTTTT
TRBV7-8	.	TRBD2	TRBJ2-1	CASSPSAGVYNEQFF	TGTGCCAGCAGCCCCTCAGCGGGAGTCTACAATGAGCAGTTCTTC
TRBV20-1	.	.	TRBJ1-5	CSASSGEYYQPQHF	TGCAGTGCTAGCTCTGGGGAGTATTATCAGCCCCAGCATTTT
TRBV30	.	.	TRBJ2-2	CAWSVFSPTGELFF	TGTGCCTGGAGTGTATTTTCGCCGACCGGGGAGCTGTTTTTT
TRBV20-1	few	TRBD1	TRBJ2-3	CSASGTVLTDTQYF	TGCAGTGCTTCCGGGACAGTCCTCACAGATACGCAGTATTTT
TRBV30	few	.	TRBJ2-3	CAWSTSDRLYTDTQYF	TGTGCCTGGAGTACCTCCGACAGGCTTTACACAGATACGCAGTATTTT
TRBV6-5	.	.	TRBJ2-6	CASRRDFSGANVLTF	TGTGCCAGCAGAAGAGATTTCTCTGGGGCCAACGTCCTGACTTTC
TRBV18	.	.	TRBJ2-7	CASSPAGTEQYF	TGTGCCAGCTCTCCCGCAGGGACCGAGCAGTACTTC
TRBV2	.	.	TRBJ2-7	CASNSGTNQYF	TGTGCCAGCAATTCCGGGACAAATCAGTACTTC
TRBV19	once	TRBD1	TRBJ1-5	CASSPPPWTGYSNQPQHF	TGTGCCAGTAGTCCCCCTCCTTGGACAGGTTATAGCAATCAGCCCCAGCATTTT
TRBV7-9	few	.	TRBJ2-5	CASSLSGTAQETQYF	TGTGCCAGCAGCTTATCCGGGACGGCACAAGAGACCCAGTACTTC
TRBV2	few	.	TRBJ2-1	CASSDELNYNEQFF	TGTGCCAGCAGCGACGAGTTAAATTACAATGAGCAGTTCTTC